This entry lists 27 T cell receptor beta chains sequenced from one sample in a study of PD-1 blockade in classical Hodgkin lymphoma. The time point was: newly diagnosed, previously untreated cHL patient sample. Thawed PBMCs were subjected to magnetic negative selection, which yielded isolated CD8+ T cells. The repertoire was sequenced with immunoSEQ multiplex PCR; TCRdb's copy has only in-frame clones and lacks some. Of over 14,000 clones detected, roughly nine tenths appear once; the ten largest clones hold around 6.2%. Material for sequencing was CD8+ T cells from blood. These receptors originate from a human donor with classical Hodgkin lymphoma.

The genes are TRBV7-9 and TRBJ1-2; D is unclear. Germline values: CDR1 SEHNR, CDR2 FQNEAQ (reference sequence). V shed 5 bases and J shed 7 bases, with 11 bases lying between them. CDR3 length: 12 amino acids. DNA for the CDR3: TGTGCCAGCAGCCCCCCGGAGGGTGGCTACACCTTC. Translation: CASSPPEGGYTF.

This clone appeared once. CDR3 amino acids: CATRASGVSEQFF. The CDR3 nucleotides are TGTGCCACCCGTGCTAGCGGAGTTAGCGAGCAGTTCTTC. This sequence joins TRBV11-2 and TRBJ2-1; 7 positions agree with TRBD2. After removal of 10 bases from V and 10 bases from J, the junction contained 13 bases not matched to a gene. Germline values: CDR1 SGHAT, CDR2 FQNNGV. The CDR3 totals 13 residues.

This clone was seen just once. The chain joins TRBV14 to TRBJ2-1; 14 nucleotides line up with TRBD2. Germline CDR1 and CDR2: SGHDN and FVKESK. CDR3 length: 16 residues. The V gene end was trimmed by 4 bases and the J gene end by 6 bases; junction bases not matched to a gene: 5. The CDR3 bases are TGTGCCAGCAGCCTGGCGACTAGCGGGAGGGGCAATGAGCAGTTCTTC. Encoded protein: CASSLATSGRGNEQFF.

This chain joins TRBV4-1 and TRBJ1-2; D call uncertain. CDR1 MGHRA and CDR2 YSYEKL come from the germline V gene. Trimming cost V 0 bases and J 4 bases, with 9 bases left between them. CDR3 size: 14 residues. The CDR3 is CASSQDARVYGYTF. Here the CDR3 DNA reads TGCGCCAGCAGCCAAGATGCCAGAGTCTATGGCTACACCTTC.

The genes are TRBV13 and TRBJ1-1; no reliable D call. Looked up from germline, CDR1 is PRHDT and CDR2 is FYEKMQ (reference sequence). Trimming pared 2 bases from V and 1 base from J, leaving 8 bases between. This CDR3 is 14 amino acids long. The CDR3 loop reads CASSLRFQNTEAFF. DNA for the CDR3: TGTGCCAGCAGCTTAAGGTTCCAGAACACTGAAGCTTTCTTT.

The rearrangement uses TRBV7-9 and TRBJ1-2; D possibly corresponds to TRBD1 (5 bases). The germline V gene has CDR1 SEHNR and CDR2 FQNEAQ (reference sequence). Trimming removed 1 base at V and 4 bases at J, with 13 bases between. The CDR3 loop spans 15 amino acids. The chain's CDR3 is CASSLGAEGIYGYTF. CDR3 nucleotide sequence: TGTGCCAGCAGCTTAGGTGCGGAGGGGATCTATGGCTACACCTTC.

The CDR3 nucleotides read TGTGCCAGCAGCCCGGTCACTGTAAACACTGAAGCTTTCTTT. The encoded protein is CASSPVTVNTEAFF. The V and J genes are TRBV2 and TRBJ1-1; D remains unclear. V gave up 6 bases and J gave up 2 bases, with 13 bases separating them. CDR3 length: 14 amino acids. The germline V gene has CDR1 SNHLY and CDR2 FYNNEI.

The V and J genes are TRBV6-4 and TRBJ2-3; TRBD1 matches 8 bases. The germline V gene has CDR1 MRHNA and CDR2 SNTAGT. This CDR3 spans 15 amino acids. V shed 3 bases, J shed 4 bases, and the junction held 6 bases outside the gene matches. In DNA form, the CDR3 reads TGTGCCAGCAGTGAGATCTCAGGGGGCCCAGATACGCAGTATTTT. Its translation: CASSEISGGPDTQYF.

In regard to this clone: At one end the junction does not follow the germline gene, possibly because of a read error. The chain joins TRBV29-1 to TRBJ2-1; 7 bases fit TRBD2. The germline V gene encodes CDR1 SQVTM and CDR2 ANQGSEA. This CDR3 comprises 11 residues. CDR3 nucleotides: TGCAGCGTTGACCCTGGACTAGGGCAGGTCTTC. This gives the protein CSVDPGLGQVF.

This chain connects TRBV5-1 to TRBJ1-2; D ambiguous. The CDR3 consists of 13 residues. The germline V gene has CDR1 SGHRS and CDR2 YFSETQ. V lost 3 bases and J lost 0, with 6 bases in between. The CDR3 protein is CASSYGANYGYTF. CDR3 nucleotides: TGCGCCAGCAGCTATGGAGCTAACTATGGCTACACCTTC.

The chain employs TRBV11-3 and TRBJ2-3; TRBD2 matches 7 bases. The V and J ends lost 5 bases and 1 base, in that order; junction bases with no gene match: 3. Germline loops: CDR1 SGHNT, CDR2 YENEEA. The CDR3 totals 14 residues. CDR3 residues: CASSGTSGTDTQYF. In DNA, the CDR3 is TGTGCCAGCAGCGGTACTAGCGGCACAGATACGCAGTATTTT. Full variable domain (missing parts from reference TRBV11-3 and TRBJ2-3): EAGVVQSPRYKIIEKKQPVAFWCNPISGHNTLYWYLQNLGQGPELLIRYENEEAVDDSQLPKDRFSAERLKGVDSTLKIQPAELGDSAVYLCASSGTSGTDTQYFGPGTRLTVL.

The rearrangement joins TRBV27 to TRBJ2-3; TRBD2 might be the D (5 bases). This CDR3 is 16 amino acids long. The germline V gene has CDR1 MNHEY and CDR2 SMNVEV (reference sequence). V was trimmed by 2 bases and J by 2 bases, leaving 14 bases between them. CDR3 DNA: TGTGCCAGCAGTTTAGTGGCGAGCGGTTTCACAGATACGCAGTATTTT. It encodes CASSLVASGFTDTQYF.

This rearrangement joins TRBV18 to TRBJ2-1; D perhaps matches TRBD1 (5 bases). Trimming took 1 base from V and 0 from J, leaving 10 bases between them. The CDR3 spans 16 residues. Looked up from germline, CDR1 is KGHSH and CDR2 is LQKENI. The chain's CDR3 is CASSPLYRTSYNEQFF. The DNA of the CDR3 is TGTGCCAGCTCACCACTATACAGGACCTCCTACAATGAGCAGTTCTTC.

The rearrangement joins TRBV7-9 to TRBJ2-2; 9 bases fit TRBD1. This CDR3 region has 16 residues. The germline V gene encodes CDR1 SEHNR and CDR2 FQNEAQ (reference sequence). The V and J ends lost 3 bases and 2 bases, in that order; junction bases with no gene match: 4. CDR3 region: CASSFQGQGNTGELFF. DNA of the CDR3: TGTGCCAGCAGCTTCCAGGGACAGGGAAACACCGGGGAGCTGTTTTTT.

The chain uses TRBV29-1 and TRBJ2-1; D is unresolved. CDR1 is SQVTM, CDR2 ANQGSEA, per germline. V lost 0 bases and J lost 0, with 12 bases in between. The CDR3 covers 16 residues. This chain's CDR3 is CSVEDLGALSYNEQFF. CDR3 bases: TGCAGCGTTGAAGATTTGGGCGCCCTCTCCTACAATGAGCAGTTCTTC.

The V gene is TRBV4-1, the J gene TRBJ2-3, with D possibly being TRBD2 (5 bases). Germline V lookup: CDR1 MGHRA, CDR2 YSYEKL. V was shortened by 6 bases and J by 4 bases, with 11 bases between the two germline ends. The CDR3 loop spans 13 amino acids. The CDR3 nucleotides read TGCGCCAGCAGGGGAGTTCGTGCAGATACGCAGTATTTT. Translating it yields CASRGVRADTQYF.

This rearrangement joins TRBV4-1 to TRBJ2-3; 8 positions agree with TRBD2. The CDR3 length is 16 residues. V was clipped by 0 bases and J by 0 bases; unmatched bases: 2. Germline CDR1 and CDR2: MGHRA and YSYEKL. CDR3 sequence reads: CASSQEGLVSTDTQYF. The CDR3 DNA sequence: TGCGCCAGCAGCCAAGAGGGACTAGTGAGCACAGATACGCAGTATTTT.

The chain couples TRBV4-1 to TRBJ2-1; no clear D. The CDR3 covers 14 residues. The V gene lost 1 base and the J gene lost 5 bases, with 9 bases spanning the gap. Germline lookup yields CDR1 MGHRA and CDR2 YSYEKL. In nucleotides, the CDR3 is TGCGCCAGCAGCCAAGTCGAACGGGACAATGAGCAGTTCTTC. This gives the protein CASSQVERDNEQFF.

This chain uses TRBV5-6 with TRBJ1-2; unclear D gene. V gave up 0 bases and J gave up 8 bases, with 5 bases separating them. Germline CDR1 reads SGHDT; CDR2 reads YYEEEE. This CDR3 region has 11 residues. CDR3 in amino acids: CASSLGQGYTF. In nucleotides, the CDR3 is TGTGCCAGCAGCTTGGGGCAGGGCTACACCTTC. The complete variable domain, with remaining parts taken from reference TRBV5-6 and TRBJ1-2, reads DAGVTQSPTHLIKTRGQQVTLRCSPKSGHDTVSWYQQALGQGPQFIFQYYEEEERQRGNFPDRFSGHQFPNYSSELNVNALLLGDSALYLCASSLGQGYTFGSGTRLTVV.

The chain is built from TRBV11-3 and TRBJ2-1; 12 bases are shared with TRBD2. The CDR3 extends over 18 amino acids. The germline V gene encodes CDR1 SGHNT and CDR2 YENEEA. Unmatched junction bases numbered 16, after V lost 4 bases and J lost 9 bases. The DNA for the CDR3 is TGTGCCAGCAGCTCTCCGGGGCGGACTAGCGGGAATCGGGGTGAGCAGTTCTTC. As protein: CASSSPGRTSGNRGEQFF.

This clone showed up just once. This chain links TRBV14 with TRBJ1-1; 8 nucleotides match TRBD1. The CDR3 is 15 residues long. The trim removed 3 bases at V and 4 bases at J, leaving 7 bases unmatched. Germline-derived CDR1 and CDR2 are SGHDN and FVKESK. The CDR3 region is CASSQGRGLVTEAFF. DNA of the CDR3: TGTGCCAGCAGCCAGGGCAGGGGGCTGGTCACTGAAGCTTTCTTT. The full variable domain, rest sourced from reference TRBV14 and TRBJ1-1, is EAGVTQFPSHSVIEKGQTVTLRCDPISGHDNLYWYRRVMGKEIKFLLHFVKESKQDESGMPNNRFLAERTGGTYSTLKVQPAELEDSGVYFCASSQGRGLVTEAFFGQGTRLTVV.

V gene TRBV5-6 combines with J gene TRBJ2-1; possibly TRBD1 for D (5 bases). Trimming pared 2 bases from V and 5 bases from J, leaving 17 bases between. The germline CDR1 and CDR2 sequences are SGHDT and YYEEEE. This CDR3 region has 16 residues. The CDR3 sequence is CASSFGQGRGNNEQFF. The CDR3 nucleotides are TGTGCCAGCAGCTTTGGTCAGGGTAGGGGCAACAATGAGCAGTTCTTC.

The genes are TRBV2 and TRBJ2-7; 7 nucleotides align to TRBD1. Losses at the gene ends were 8 bases for V and 5 bases for J; bases not matched to a gene: 3. CDR1 and CDR2 (germline): SNHLY, FYNNEI. This CDR3 contains 11 residues. The CDR3 spells CASDTGDEQYF. Written as DNA, the CDR3 is TGTGCCAGCGATACAGGGGACGAGCAGTACTTC.

The gene calls are TRBV5-5 and TRBJ2-7; tentatively, D is TRBD2 (6 bases). Germline CDR1 reads SGHKS; CDR2 reads YYEKEE (reference sequence). This CDR3 contains 16 residues. Trimming took 0 bases from V and 7 from J, leaving 20 bases between them. The CDR3 DNA reads as TGTGCCAGCAGCTTGGCTTCGGGGGTAGGTGCCTGGGAGCAGTACGTC. It codes for CASSLASGVGAWEQYV.

The rearrangement joins TRBV7-8 to TRBJ2-7; the D is unclear. CDR1 and CDR2 from the germline V gene are SGHVS and FQNEAQ. This CDR3 comprises 12 residues. Trimming stripped 5 bases from V and 3 bases from J, with 8 bases between. CDR3 sequence (DNA): TGTGCCAGCAGCCCCACAGTCTACGAGCAGTACGTC. This sequence encodes CASSPTVYEQYV.

The V and J genes are TRBV7-9 and TRBJ2-5; either TRBD1 or TRBD2 may supply D (5 bases each). Per germline, CDR1 SEHNR and CDR2 FQNEAQ (reference sequence). V was pared by 1 base and J by 1 base, with 22 bases between. The CDR3 covers 19 residues. CDR3 sequence (DNA): TGTGCCAGCAGCTTAGTGGGGGTGTATCGAGAACTGGGCCAAGAGACCCAGTACTTC. This gives the protein CASSLVGVYRELGQETQYF.

The V call is TRBV19, the J call TRBJ2-2, with TRBD2 matching 9 bases. With 4 bases clipped from V and 7 bases from J, the junction kept 13 bases outside the gene matches. The CDR3 is 17 residues long. The germline CDR1 and CDR2 sequences are LNHDA and SQIVND (reference sequence). DNA for the CDR3: TGTGCCAGTAGTACGCCGGGACTAGCAGAGGATAACGGGGAGCTGTTTTTT. Translating gives CASSTPGLAEDNGELFF.